This entry features one T cell receptor (beta chain) sequence. Its antigen is unidentified. The data stem from a study of identical twins. V lost 5 bases, J lost 4 bases, and 14 bases lay in between. The CDR3 spans 14 residues. Germline CDR1 reads SGHAT; CDR2 reads FQNNGV. One entry per CDR3 protein, called by TCRdb with MiXCR from the 5' RACE reads. Of approximately 700,000 distinct CDR3 sequences detected, less than 7% appear once; the ten largest clones hold approximately 1.6%. General observations from the study: Twins shared beta out-of-frame sequences in excess, but this excess was weaker.

This rearrangement joins TRBV11-2 to TRBJ1-1, with unresolved D. This receptor was obtained from a man aged 18 to 30 in good health. Sequences were obtained from naive T cells sorted from blood. CDR3 bases: TGTGCCAGCAGCCTAGCTGGCTGGGGCACTGAAGCTTTCTTT. This gives the protein CASSLAGWGTEAFF.